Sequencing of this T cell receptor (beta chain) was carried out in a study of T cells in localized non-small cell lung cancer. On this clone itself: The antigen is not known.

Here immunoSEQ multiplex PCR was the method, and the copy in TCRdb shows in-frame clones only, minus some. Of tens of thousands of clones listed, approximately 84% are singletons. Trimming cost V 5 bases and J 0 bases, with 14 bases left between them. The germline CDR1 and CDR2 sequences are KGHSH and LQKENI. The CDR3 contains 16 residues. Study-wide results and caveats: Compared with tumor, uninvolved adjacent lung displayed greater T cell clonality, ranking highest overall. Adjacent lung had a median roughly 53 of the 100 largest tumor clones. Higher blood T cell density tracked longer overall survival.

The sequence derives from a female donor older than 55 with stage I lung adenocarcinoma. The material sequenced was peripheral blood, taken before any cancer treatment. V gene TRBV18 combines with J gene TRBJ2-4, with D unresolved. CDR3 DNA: TGTGCCAGCTCATCTACTCAGGTTTTAGCCAAAAACATTCAGTACTTC. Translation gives CASSSTQVLAKNIQYF. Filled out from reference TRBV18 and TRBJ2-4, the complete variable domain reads NAGVMQNPRHLVRRRGQEARLRCSPMKGHSHVYWYRQLPEEGLKFMVYLQKENIIDESGMPKERFSAEFPKEGPSILRIQQVVRGDSAAYFCASSSTQVLAKNIQYFGAGTRLSVL.